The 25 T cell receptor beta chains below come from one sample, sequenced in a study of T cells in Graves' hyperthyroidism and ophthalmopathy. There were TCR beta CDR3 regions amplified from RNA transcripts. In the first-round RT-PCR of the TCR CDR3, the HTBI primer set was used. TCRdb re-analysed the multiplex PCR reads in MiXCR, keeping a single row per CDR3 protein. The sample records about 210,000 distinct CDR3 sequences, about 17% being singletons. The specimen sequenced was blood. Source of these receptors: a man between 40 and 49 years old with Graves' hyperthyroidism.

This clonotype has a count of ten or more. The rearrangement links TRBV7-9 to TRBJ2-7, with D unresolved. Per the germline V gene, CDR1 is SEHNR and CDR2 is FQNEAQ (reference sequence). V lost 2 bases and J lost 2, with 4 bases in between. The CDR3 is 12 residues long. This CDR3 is CASSLNTYEQYF. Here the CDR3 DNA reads TGTGCCAGCAGCTTAAACACCTACGAGCAGTACTTC.

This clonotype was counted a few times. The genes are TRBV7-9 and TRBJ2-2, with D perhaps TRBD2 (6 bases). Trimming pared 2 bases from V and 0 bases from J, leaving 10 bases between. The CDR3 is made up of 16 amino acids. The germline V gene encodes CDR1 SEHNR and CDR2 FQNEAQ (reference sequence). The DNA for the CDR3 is TGTGCCAGCAGCTTAATGGGGACTGCGAACACCGGGGAGCTGTTTTTT. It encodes CASSLMGTANTGELFF.

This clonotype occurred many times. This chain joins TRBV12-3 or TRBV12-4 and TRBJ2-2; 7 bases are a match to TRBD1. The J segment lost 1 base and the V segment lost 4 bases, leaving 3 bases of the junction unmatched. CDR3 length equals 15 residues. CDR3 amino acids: CASSYRGVNTGELFF. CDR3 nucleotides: TGTGCCAGCAGTTACAGGGGTGTGAACACCGGGGAGCTGTTTTTT.

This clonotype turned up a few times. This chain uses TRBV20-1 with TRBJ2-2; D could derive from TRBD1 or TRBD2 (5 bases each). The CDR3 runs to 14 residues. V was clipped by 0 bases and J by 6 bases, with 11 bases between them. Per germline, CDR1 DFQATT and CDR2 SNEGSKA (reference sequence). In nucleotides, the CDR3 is TGCAGTGCTAGAGAACCGAGGGGACCCGGGGAGCTGTTTTTT. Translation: CSAREPRGPGELFF.

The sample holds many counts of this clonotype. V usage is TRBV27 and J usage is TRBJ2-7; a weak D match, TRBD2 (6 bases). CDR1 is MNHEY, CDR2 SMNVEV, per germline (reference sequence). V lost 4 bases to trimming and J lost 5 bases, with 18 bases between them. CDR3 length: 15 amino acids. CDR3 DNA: TGTGCCAGCAGTTCCCCGGGGGTTGTAACCCACGAGCAGTACTTC. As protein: CASSSPGVVTHEQYF.

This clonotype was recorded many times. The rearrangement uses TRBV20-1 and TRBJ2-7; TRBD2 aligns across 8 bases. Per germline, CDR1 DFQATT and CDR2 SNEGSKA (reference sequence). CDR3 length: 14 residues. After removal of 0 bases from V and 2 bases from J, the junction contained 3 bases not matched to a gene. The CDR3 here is CSARDPGGAYEQYF. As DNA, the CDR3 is TGCAGTGCTAGAGATCCCGGGGGGGCCTACGAGCAGTACTTC.

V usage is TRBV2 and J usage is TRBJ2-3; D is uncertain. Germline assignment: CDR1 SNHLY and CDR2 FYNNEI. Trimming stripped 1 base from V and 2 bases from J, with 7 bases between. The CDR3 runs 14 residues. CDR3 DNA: TGTGCCAGCAGTGAAGGAAGACTCACAGATACGCAGTATTTT. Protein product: CASSEGRLTDTQYF.

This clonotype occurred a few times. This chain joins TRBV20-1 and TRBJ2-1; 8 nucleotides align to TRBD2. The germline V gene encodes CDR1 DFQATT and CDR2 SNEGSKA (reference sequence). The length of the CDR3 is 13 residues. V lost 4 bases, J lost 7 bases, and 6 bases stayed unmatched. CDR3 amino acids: CSAIPGLGNEQFF. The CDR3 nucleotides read TGCAGTGCTATTCCGGGACTAGGGAATGAGCAGTTCTTC.

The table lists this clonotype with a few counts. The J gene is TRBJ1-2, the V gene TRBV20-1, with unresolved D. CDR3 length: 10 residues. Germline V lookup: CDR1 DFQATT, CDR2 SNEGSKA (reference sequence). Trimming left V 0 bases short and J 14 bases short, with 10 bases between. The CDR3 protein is CSARDFDVTF. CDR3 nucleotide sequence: TGCAGTGCTAGAGATTTTGACGTAACCTTC.

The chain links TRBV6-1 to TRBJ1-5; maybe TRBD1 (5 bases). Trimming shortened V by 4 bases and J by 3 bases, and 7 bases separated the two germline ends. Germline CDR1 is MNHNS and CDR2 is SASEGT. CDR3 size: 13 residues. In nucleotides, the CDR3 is TGTGCCAGCAGTGGACAGTACAATCAGCCCCAGCATTTT. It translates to CASSGQYNQPQHF.

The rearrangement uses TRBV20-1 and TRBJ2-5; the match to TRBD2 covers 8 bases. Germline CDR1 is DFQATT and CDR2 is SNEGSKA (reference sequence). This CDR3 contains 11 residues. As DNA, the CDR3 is TGCGCGGGGGGTAACCAAGAGACCCAGTACTTC. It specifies CAGGNQETQYF.

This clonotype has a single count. The CDR3 bases are TGTGCCAGCAGCGGATGGACAGGCCGCTACAATGAGCAGTTCTTC. Translating it yields CASSGWTGRYNEQFF. The chain joins TRBV9 to TRBJ2-1; 7 positions agree with TRBD1. CDR1 and CDR2 (germline): SGDLS, YYNGEE. Germline trimming cut 3 bases from V and 3 bases from J; bases unmatched to any gene: 6. The CDR3 is 15 amino acids.

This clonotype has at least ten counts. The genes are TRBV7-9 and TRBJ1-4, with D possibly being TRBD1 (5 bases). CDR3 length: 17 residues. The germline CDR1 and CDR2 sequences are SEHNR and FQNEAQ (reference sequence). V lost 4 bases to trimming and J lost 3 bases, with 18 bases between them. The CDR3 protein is CASSWNLQGSANEKLFF. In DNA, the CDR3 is TGTGCCAGCAGCTGGAATTTGCAGGGATCAGCTAATGAAAAACTGTTTTTT.

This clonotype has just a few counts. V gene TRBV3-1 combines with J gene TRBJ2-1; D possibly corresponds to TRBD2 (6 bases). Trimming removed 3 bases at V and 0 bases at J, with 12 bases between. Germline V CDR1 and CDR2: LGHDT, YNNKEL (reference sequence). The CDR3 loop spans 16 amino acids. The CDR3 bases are TGTGCCAGCAGCCAGGGGGACTTCCGCTCCTACAATGAGCAGTTCTTC. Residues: CASSQGDFRSYNEQFF.

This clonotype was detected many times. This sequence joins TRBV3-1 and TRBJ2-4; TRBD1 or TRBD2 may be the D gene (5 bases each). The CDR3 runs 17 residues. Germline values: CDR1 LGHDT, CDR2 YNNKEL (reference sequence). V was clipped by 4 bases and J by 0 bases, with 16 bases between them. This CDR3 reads CASSPGGLRGAKNIQYF. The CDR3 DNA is TGTGCCAGCAGCCCCGGAGGTCTAAGGGGAGCCAAAAACATTCAGTACTTC.

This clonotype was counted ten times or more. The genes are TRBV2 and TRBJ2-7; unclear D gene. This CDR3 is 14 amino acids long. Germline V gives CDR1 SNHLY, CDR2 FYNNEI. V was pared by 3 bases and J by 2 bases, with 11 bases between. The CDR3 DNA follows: TGTGCCAGCAGTGATATCGCCGGAACCTACGAGCAGTACTTC. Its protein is CASSDIAGTYEQYF.

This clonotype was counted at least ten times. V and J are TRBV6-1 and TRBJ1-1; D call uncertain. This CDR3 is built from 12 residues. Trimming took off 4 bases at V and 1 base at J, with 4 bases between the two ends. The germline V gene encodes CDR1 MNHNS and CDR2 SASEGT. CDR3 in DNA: TGTGCCAGCAGTGTCGCGAACACTGAAGCTTTCTTT. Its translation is CASSVANTEAFF.

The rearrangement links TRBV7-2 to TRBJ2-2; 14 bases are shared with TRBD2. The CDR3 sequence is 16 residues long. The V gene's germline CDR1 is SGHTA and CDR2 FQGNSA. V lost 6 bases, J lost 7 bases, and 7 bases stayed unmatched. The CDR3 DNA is TGTGCCAGCAGAACAGTGGGGACTAGCGGGGGCGGGGAGCTGTTTTTT. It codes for CASRTVGTSGGGELFF.

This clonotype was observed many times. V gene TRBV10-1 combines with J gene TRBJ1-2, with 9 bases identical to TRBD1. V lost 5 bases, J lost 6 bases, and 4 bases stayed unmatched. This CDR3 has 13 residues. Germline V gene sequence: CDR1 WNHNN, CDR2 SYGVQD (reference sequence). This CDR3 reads CASSPDRGNGYTF. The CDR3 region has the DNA TGCGCCAGCAGTCCGGACAGGGGCAATGGCTACACCTTC.

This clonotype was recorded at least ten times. In DNA, the CDR3 is TGTGCCAGCAGTTTATTACAGCAAAATTCACCCCTCCACTTT. Translated, it gives CASSLLQQNSPLHF. This chain links TRBV28 with TRBJ1-6; D is ambiguous. In germline, CDR1 is MDHEN, CDR2 SYDVKM. This CDR3 is 14 amino acids long. Between the trimmed V and J ends, which lost 1 base and 7 bases, there was a span of 8 bases.

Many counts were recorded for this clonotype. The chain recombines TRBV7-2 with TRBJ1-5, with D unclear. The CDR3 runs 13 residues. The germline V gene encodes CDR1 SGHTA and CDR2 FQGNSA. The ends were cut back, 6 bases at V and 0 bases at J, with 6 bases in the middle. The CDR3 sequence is CASSPNSNQPQHF. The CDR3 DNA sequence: TGTGCCAGCAGTCCAAATAGCAATCAGCCCCAGCATTTT.

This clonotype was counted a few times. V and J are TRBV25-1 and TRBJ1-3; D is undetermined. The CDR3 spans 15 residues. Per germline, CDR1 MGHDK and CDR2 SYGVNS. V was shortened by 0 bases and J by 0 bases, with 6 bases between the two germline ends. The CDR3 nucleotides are TGTGCCAGCAGTGAATATAGGAGCTCTGGAAACACCATATATTTT. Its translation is CASSEYRSSGNTIYF.

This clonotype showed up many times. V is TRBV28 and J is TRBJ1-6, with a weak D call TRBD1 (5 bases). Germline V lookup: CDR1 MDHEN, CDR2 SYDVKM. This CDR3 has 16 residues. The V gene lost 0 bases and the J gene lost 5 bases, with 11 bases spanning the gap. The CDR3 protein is CASSLWSVGDNSPLHF. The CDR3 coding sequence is TGTGCCAGCAGTTTATGGTCGGTGGGGGATAATTCACCCCTCCACTTT.

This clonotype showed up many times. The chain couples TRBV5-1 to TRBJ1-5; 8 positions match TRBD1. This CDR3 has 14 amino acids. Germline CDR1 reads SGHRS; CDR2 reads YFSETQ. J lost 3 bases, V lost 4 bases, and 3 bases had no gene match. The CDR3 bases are TGCGCCAGCAGCCTGACAGGGGTCAATCAGCCCCAGCATTTT. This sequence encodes CASSLTGVNQPQHF. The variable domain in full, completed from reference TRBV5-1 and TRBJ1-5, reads KAGVTQTPRYLIKTRGQQVTLSCSPISGHRSVSWYQQTPGQGLQFLFEYFSETQRNKGNFPGRFSGRQFSNSRSEMNVSTLELGDSALYLCASSLTGVNQPQHFGDGTRLSIL.

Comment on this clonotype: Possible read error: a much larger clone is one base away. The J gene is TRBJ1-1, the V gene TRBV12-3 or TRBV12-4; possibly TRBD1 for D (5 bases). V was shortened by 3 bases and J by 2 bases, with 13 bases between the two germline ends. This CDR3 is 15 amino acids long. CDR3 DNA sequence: TGTGCCAGCAGTTTCAGTGCAGGGTCCAACACTGAAGCTTTCTTT. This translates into CASSFSAGSNTEAFF.